These T cell receptor beta chains were read from a single sample in a study of cytomegalovirus exposure and HLA in healthy donors. TCRdb's copy holds only in-frame clones and misses some; the assay was immunoSEQ multiplex PCR. The table records tens of thousands of clones, 55% to 80% of them present only once. Input material: PBMCs. The origin of the receptors is a woman between 50 and 59 years old in good health and CMV-seronegative. Each CDR3 is given with its conserved first and last residue. Fields, in order: J gene, D gene, clone size, V gene, CDR3 DNA, CDR3 protein. A D gene is named only where the DNA matches it firmly. Clone size is shown for a subset of rows, as once, few, many or a class of expanded clone.

TRBJ1-5	TRBD1	.	TRBV5-6	TGTGCCAGCAGCTTGGGGTGGACAGGGCTGGCGTCCCAGCATTTT	CASSLGWTGLASQHF
TRBJ2-1	TRBD1	.	TRBV28	TGTGCCAGCAGCTCAGGGGGTTCCTACAATGAGCAGTTCTTC	CASSSGGSYNEQFF
TRBJ2-1	.	.	TRBV5-1	TGCGCCAGCAGCTTGGAGAGCGGAACCTACAATGAGCAGTTCTTC	CASSLESGTYNEQFF
TRBJ2-5	TRBD2	.	TRBV5-8	TGTGCCAGCAGCTTGGTAGCGGGCGAAGAGACCCAGTACTTC	CASSLVAGEETQYF
TRBJ2-5	TRBD2	.	TRBV28	TGTGCCAGCAGTACCACAGCGGGAGAGAGGGAGACCCAGTACTTC	CASSTTAGERETQYF
TRBJ2-7	TRBD1	.	TRBV9	TGTGCCAGCAGCGTAGCGGGACAGGGGGCGGGCTACGAGCAGTACTTC	CASSVAGQGAGYEQYF
TRBJ1-2	.	.	TRBV6-5	TGTGCCAGCAGTCGGACAGCCGGGCAGTATGGCTACACCTTC	CASSRTAGQYGYTF
TRBJ2-1	TRBD2	many	TRBV4-1	TGCGCCAGCAGCCAATATGGACTAGCGGGAGTTCGGCGTAAGGGGTCCTACAATGAGCAGTTCTTC	CASSQYGLAGVRRKGSYNEQFF
TRBJ2-1	.	once	TRBV11-2	TGTGCCAGCAGCTTAGGGGGCTCAAATGAGCAGTTCTTC	CASSLGGSNEQFF
TRBJ2-7	.	.	TRBV5-1	TGCGCCAGCAGCTTGGAGTTGGGCCGGTCCTACGAGCAGTACTTC	CASSLELGRSYEQYF
TRBJ2-7	TRBD2	few	TRBV25-1	TGTGCCAGCAGTGAACAACCGGGACTAGTAGGCGAGCAGTACTTC	CASSEQPGLVGEQYF
TRBJ1-2	TRBD1	few	TRBV15	TGTGCCACCAGCAGAAGCCTGGGAGCCGGGACAGGGGATGGCTACACCTTC	CATSRSLGAGTGDGYTF
TRBJ1-2	.	few	TRBV2	TGTGCCAGCAGTGAACCAGGGAGGGAGGGCTACACCTTC	CASSEPGREGYTF
TRBJ2-7	TRBD1	.	TRBV5-1	TGCGCCAGCAGCTGGACAGGTTCCTACGAGCAGTACTTC	CASSWTGSYEQYF
TRBJ1-1	.	once	TRBV7-2	TGTGCCAGCAGCCAAGTATTCGGGGACACTGAAGCTTTCTTT	CASSQVFGDTEAFF
TRBJ1-4	TRBD1	few	TRBV6-5	TGTGCCAGCACCGAAGGACAGGGGAGGCAAAAACTGTTTTTT	CASTEGQGRQKLFF
TRBJ2-5	TRBD2	few	TRBV25-1	TGTGCCAGCAGTCGGGACCTAGCGGGAGGGCAAGAGACCCAGTACTTC	CASSRDLAGGQETQYF
TRBJ2-5	.	few	TRBV30	TGTGCCTGGGCAGTGGGCGAGACCCAGTACTTC	CAWAVGETQYF
TRBJ2-5	.	medium-sized	TRBV5-1	TGCGCCAGCAGCCCCGGACAGCGAGATGAGACCCAGTACTTC	CASSPGQRDETQYF
TRBJ1-4	TRBD1	.	TRBV28	TGTGCCAGCAGTTTAGTAGGGGGCGGGGAAAAACTGTTTTTT	CASSLVGGGEKLFF
TRBJ1-2	TRBD1	.	TRBV30	TGTGCCTGGAGGAACAGGGGGTATGGCTACACCTTC	CAWRNRGYGYTF
TRBJ1-4	.	many	TRBV29-1	TGCAGCGTTGAAGCAGGGGATAGTGAAAAACTGTTTTTT	CSVEAGDSEKLFF
TRBJ2-7	.	.	TRBV5-1	TGCGCCAGCAGCTTGCGCCCGGGACAAACCTCCTACGAGCAGTACTTC	CASSLRPGQTSYEQYF
TRBJ1-1	.	few	TRBV7-2	TGTGCCAGCAGCTTATCTAGTGCTGAAGCTTTCTTT	CASSLSSAEAFF
TRBJ2-1	.	.	TRBV10-3	TGTGCCATCAGTCCTTCGACTAGAGATGAGCAGTTCTTC	CAISPSTRDEQFF